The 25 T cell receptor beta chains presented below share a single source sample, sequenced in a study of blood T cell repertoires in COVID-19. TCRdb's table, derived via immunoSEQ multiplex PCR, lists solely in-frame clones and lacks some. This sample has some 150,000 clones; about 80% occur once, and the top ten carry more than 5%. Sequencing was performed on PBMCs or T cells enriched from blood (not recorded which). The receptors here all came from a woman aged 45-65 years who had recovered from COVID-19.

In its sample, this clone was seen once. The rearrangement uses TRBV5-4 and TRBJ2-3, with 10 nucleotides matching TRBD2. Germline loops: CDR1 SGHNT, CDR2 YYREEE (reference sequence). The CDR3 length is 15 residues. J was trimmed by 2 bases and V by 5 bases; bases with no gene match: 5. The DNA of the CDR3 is TGTGCCAGCAGTTTTACTAGCGGGGACACAGATACGCAGTATTTT. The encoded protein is CASSFTSGDTDTQYF.

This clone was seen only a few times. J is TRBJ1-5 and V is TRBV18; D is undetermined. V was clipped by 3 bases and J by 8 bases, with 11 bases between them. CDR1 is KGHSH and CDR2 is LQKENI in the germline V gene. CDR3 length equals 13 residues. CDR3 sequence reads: CASSPRGLEPQHF. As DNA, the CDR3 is TGTGCCAGCTCACCGCGAGGGCTCGAGCCCCAGCATTTT.

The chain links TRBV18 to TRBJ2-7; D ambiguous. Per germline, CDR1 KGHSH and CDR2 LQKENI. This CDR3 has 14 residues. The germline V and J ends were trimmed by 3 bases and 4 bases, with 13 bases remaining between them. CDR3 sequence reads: CASSPSTELYEQYV. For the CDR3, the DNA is TGTGCCAGCTCACCTTCAACCGAACTTTACGAGCAGTACGTC.

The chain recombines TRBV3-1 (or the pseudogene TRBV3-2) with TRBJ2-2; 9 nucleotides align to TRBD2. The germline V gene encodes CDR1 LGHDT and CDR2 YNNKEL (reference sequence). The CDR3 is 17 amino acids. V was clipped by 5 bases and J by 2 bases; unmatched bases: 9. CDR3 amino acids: CASSSRGAGGNTGELFF. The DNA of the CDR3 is TGTGCCAGCAGCTCCAGGGGAGCGGGGGGTAACACCGGGGAGCTGTTTTTT.

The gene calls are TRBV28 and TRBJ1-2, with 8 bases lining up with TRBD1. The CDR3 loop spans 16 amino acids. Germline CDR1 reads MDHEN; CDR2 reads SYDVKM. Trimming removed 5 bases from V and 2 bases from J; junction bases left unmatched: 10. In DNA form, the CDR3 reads TGTGCCAGCAGTACCCATCCGGGACAGGCGAACTATGGCTACACCTTC. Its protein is CASSTHPGQANYGYTF.

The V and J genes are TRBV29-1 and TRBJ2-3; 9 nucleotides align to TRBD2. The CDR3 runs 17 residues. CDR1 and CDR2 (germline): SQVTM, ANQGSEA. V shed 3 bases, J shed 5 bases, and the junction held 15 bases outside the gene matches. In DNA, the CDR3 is TGCAGCGTTGATTTGGCGGGGGGGAGCGGAGCAGGAGATACGCAGTATTTT. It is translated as CSVDLAGGSGAGDTQYF.

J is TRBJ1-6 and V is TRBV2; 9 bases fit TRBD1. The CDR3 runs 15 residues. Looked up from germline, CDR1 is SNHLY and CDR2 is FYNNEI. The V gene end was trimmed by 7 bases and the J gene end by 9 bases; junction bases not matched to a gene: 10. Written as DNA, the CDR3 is TGTGCCAGCACCAAAAAGACAGGGGGATCTTCACCCCTCCACTTT. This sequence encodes CASTKKTGGSSPLHF.

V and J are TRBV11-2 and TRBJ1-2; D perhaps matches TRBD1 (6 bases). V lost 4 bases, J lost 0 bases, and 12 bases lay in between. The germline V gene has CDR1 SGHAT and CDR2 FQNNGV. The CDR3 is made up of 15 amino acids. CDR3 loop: CASSSTGPPNYGYTF. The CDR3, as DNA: TGTGCCAGCAGCTCAACAGGGCCCCCTAACTATGGCTACACCTTC.

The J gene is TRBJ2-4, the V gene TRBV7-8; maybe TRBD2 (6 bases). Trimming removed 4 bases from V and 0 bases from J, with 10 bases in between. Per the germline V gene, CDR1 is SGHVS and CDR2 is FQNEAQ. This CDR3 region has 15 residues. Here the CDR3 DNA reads TGTGCCAGCAGCTCGGGGGATCCAGCCAAAAACATTCAGTACTTC. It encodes CASSSGDPAKNIQYF.

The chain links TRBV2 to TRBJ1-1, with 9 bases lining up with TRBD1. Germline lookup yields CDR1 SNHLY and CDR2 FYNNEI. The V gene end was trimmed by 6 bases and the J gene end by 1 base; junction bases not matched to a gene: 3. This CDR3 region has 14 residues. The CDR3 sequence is CASRGQGSNTEAFF. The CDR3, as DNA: TGTGCCAGCAGAGGACAGGGGTCGAACACTGAAGCTTTCTTT.

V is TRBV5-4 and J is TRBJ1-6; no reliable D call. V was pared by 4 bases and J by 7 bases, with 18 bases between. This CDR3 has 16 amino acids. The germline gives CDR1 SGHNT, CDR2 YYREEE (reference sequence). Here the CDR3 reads CASSPYRVDENSPLHF. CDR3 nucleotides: TGTGCCAGCAGCCCGTACCGGGTCGATGAGAATTCACCCCTCCACTTT.

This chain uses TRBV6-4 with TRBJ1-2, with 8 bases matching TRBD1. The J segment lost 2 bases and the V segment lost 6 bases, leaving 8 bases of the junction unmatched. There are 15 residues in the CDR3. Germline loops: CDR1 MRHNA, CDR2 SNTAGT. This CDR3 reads CASSSEQGGNYGYTF. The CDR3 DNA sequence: TGTGCCAGCAGCTCCGAACAGGGGGGCAACTATGGCTACACCTTC.

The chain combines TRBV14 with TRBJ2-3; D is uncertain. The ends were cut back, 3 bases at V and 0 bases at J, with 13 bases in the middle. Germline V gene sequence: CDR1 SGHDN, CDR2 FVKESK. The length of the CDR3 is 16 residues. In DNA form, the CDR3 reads TGTGCCAGCAGCCAGTCAAGGAGTTCTAGCACAGATACGCAGTATTTT. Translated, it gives CASSQSRSSSTDTQYF. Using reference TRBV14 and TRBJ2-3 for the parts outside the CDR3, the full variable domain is EAGVTQFPSHSVIEKGQTVTLRCDPISGHDNLYWYRRVMGKEIKFLLHFVKESKQDESGMPNNRFLAERTGGTYSTLKVQPAELEDSGVYFCASSQSRSSSTDTQYFGPGTRLTVL.

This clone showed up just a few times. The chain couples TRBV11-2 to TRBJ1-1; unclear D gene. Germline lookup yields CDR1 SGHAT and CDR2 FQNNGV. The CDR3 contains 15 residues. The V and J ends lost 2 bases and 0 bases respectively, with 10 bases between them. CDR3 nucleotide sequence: TGTGCCAGCAGCTTATTCAGAATGGTGAACACTGAAGCTTTCTTT. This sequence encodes CASSLFRMVNTEAFF.

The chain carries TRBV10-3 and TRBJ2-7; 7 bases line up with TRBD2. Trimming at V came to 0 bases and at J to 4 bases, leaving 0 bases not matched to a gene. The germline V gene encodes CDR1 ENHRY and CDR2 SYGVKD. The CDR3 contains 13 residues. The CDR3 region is CAISESGGYEQYV. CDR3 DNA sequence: TGTGCCATCAGTGAGTCGGGGGGGTACGAGCAGTACGTC.

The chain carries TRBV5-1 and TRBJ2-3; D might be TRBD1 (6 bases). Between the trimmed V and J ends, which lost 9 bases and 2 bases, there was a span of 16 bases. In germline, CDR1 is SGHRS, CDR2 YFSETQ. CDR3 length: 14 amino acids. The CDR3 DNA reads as TGCGCCACTAATCAATTGGGGGCCACAGATACGCAGTATTTT. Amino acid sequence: CATNQLGATDTQYF.

DNA for the CDR3: TGTGCCAGCAGTTCAGGGGAGACCTATGGCTACACCTTC. Its translation: CASSSGETYGYTF. The rearrangement joins TRBV6-6 to TRBJ1-2, with D maybe TRBD1 (6 bases). V was shortened by 4 bases and J by 4 bases, with 10 bases between the two germline ends. The CDR3 totals 13 residues. Germline V gives CDR1 MNHNY, CDR2 SVGAGI (reference sequence).

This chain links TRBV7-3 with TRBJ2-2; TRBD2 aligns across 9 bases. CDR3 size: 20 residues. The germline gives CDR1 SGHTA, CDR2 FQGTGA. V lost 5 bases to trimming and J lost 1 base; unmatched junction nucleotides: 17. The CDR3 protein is CASSPVGDQRGALNTGELFF. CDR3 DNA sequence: TGTGCCAGCAGCCCAGTGGGGGATCAGCGGGGGGCCCTGAACACCGGGGAGCTGTTTTTT.

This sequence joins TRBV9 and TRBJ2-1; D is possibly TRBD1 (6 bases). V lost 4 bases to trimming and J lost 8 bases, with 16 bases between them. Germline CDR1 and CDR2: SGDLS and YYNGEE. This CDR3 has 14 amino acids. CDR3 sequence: CASSPQVGAYEQFF. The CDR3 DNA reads TGTGCCAGCAGCCCCCAAGTGGGGGCCTATGAGCAGTTCTTC.

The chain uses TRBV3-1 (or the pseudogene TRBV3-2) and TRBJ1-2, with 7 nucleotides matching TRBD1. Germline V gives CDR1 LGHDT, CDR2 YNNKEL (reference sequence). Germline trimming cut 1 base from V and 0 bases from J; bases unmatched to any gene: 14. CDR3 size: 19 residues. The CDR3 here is CASSQGGGTATMANYGYTF. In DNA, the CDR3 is TGTGCCAGCAGCCAAGGGGGCGGGACAGCTACCATGGCTAACTATGGCTACACCTTC.

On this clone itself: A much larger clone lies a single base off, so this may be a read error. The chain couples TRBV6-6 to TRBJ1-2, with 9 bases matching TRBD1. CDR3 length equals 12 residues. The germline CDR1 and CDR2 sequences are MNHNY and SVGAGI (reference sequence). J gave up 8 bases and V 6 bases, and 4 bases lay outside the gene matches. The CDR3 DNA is TGTGCCAGCAGCCCGACAGGGGGGGGCTACACCTTC. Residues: CASSPTGGGYTF.

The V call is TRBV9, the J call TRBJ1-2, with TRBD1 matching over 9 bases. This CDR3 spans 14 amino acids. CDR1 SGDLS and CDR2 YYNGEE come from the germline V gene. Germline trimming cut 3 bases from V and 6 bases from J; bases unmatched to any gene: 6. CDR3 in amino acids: CASSDHRGQNGYTF. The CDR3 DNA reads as TGTGCCAGCAGCGATCACAGGGGGCAAAATGGCTACACCTTC.

Here the CDR3 reads CASSLIGTSGDQETQYF. The CDR3 bases are TGTGCCAGCAGCTTAATAGGGACTAGCGGGGACCAAGAGACCCAGTACTTC. The chain joins TRBV7-2 to TRBJ2-5; 13 bases align to TRBD2. J lost 0 bases, V lost 2 bases, and 3 bases had no gene match. CDR1 is SGHTA, CDR2 FQGNSA, per germline. There are 17 residues in the CDR3. Full variable domain (rest looked up from reference TRBV7-2 and TRBJ2-5): GAGVSQSPSNKVTEKGKDVELRCDPISGHTALYWYRQSLGQGLEFLIYFQGNSAPDKSGLPSDRFSAERTGGSVSTLTIQRTQQEDSAVYLCASSLIGTSGDQETQYFGPGTRLLVL.

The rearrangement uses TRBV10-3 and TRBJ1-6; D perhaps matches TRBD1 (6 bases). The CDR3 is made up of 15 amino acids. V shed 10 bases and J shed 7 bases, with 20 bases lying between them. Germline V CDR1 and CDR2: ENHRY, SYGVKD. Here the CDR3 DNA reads TGTGCCACGTCCCGGGACACGGGCGTGAATTCACCCCTCCACTTT. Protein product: CATSRDTGVNSPLHF.

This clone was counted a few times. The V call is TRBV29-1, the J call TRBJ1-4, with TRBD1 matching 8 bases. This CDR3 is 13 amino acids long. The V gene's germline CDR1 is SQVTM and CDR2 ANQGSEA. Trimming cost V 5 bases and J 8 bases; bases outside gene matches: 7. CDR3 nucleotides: TGCAGCGTTACGACAGGGGTGGGAGAAAAACTGTTTTTT. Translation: CSVTTGVGEKLFF. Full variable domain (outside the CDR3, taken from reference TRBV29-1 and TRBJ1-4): SAVISQKPSRDICQRGTSLTIQCQVDSQVTMMFWYRQQPGQSLTLIATANQGSEATYESGFVIDKFPISRPNLTFSTLTVSNMSPEDSSIYLCSVTTGVGEKLFFGSGTQLSVL.